This T cell receptor (beta chain) appears in the sequencing data of a study of PD-L1 blockade in urothelial cancer. Across the study: Of roughly 30 patients, about two dozen were males with bladder-origin urothelial cancer. Blood analysis occurred 3 weeks (second dose) and 6 weeks after treatment start.

As to time point: pretreatment peripheral blood. Produced via immunoSEQ multiplex PCR; TCRdb's table is partial and in-frame only. The sample yields about 49,000 clones, 79% seen once. This CDR3 region has 14 residues. Germline CDR1 is SGHDT and CDR2 is YYEEEE. V lost 1 base and J 4 bases, leaving 9 bases between the germline ends. The specimen was PBMCs, collected around atezolizumab (anti-PD-L1) treatment. The clonotype was recovered from a man in his 70s with urothelial cancer. J is TRBJ1-3 and V is TRBV5-6; D remains unclear. Here the CDR3 DNA reads TGTGCCAGCAGCTTGTACAGTTTCGGAAACACCATATATTTT. Translated: CASSLYSFGNTIYF.